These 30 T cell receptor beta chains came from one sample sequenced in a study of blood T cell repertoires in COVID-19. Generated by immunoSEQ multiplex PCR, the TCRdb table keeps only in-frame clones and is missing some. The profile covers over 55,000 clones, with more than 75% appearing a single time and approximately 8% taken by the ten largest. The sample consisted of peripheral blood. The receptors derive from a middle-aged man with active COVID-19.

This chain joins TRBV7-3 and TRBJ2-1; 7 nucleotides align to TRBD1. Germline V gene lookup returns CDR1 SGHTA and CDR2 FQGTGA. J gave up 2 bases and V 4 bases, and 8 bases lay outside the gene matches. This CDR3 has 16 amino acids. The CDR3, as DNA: TGTGCCAGCAGCTACCGGACAGGAGCTACCTACAATGAGCAGTTCTTC. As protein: CASSYRTGATYNEQFF.

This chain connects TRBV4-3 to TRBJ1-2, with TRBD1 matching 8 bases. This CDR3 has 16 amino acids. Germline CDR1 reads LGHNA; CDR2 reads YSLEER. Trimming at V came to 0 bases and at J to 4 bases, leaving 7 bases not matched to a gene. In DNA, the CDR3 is TGCGCCAGCAGCCAAGATTGGTTACAGGGGGGCTATGGCTACACCTTC. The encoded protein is CASSQDWLQGGYGYTF.

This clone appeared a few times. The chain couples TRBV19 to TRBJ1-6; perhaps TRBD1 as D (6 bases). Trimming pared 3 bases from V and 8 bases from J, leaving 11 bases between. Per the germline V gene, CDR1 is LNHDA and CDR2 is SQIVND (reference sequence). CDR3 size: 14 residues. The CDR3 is CASSIAQGYSPLHF. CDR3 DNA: TGTGCCAGTAGTATCGCGCAGGGGTATTCACCCCTCCACTTT.

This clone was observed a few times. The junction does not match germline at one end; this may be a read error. The CDR3 is CATSGGTGAREF. The CDR3 region has the DNA TGTGCCACCAGTGGAGGGACAGGCGCAAGGGAATTC. V is TRBV24-1 and J is TRBJ2-7; TRBD1 matches at 8 bases. The CDR3 is 12 residues long. Looked up from germline, CDR1 is KGHDR and CDR2 is SFDVKD.

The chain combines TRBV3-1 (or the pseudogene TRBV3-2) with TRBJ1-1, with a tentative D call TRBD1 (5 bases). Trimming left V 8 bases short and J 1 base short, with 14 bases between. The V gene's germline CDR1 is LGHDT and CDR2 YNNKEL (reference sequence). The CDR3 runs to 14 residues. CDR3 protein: CASGLGRGNTEAFF. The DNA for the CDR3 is TGTGCCAGCGGGTTGGGGCGTGGGAACACTGAAGCTTTCTTT.

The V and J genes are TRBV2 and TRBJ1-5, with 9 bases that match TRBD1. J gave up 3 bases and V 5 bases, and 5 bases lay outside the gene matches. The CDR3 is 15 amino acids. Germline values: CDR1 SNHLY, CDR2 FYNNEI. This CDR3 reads CASSRGQGNNQPQHF. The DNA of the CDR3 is TGTGCCAGCAGTCGGGGACAGGGCAACAATCAGCCCCAGCATTTT.

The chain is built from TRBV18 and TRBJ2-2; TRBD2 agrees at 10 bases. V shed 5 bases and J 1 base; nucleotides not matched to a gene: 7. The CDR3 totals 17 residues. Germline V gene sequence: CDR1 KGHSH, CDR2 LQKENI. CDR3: CASSGLAGAMNTGELFF. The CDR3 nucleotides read TGTGCCAGCTCAGGTCTAGCGGGGGCGATGAACACCGGGGAGCTGTTTTTT.

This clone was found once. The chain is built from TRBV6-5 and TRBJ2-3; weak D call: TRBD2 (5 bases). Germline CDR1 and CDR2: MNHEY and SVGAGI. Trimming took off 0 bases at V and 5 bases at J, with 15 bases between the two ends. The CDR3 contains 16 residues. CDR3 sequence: CASSYSAYSGGDTQYF. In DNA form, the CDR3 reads TGTGCCAGCAGTTACTCCGCCTACTCCGGAGGAGATACGCAGTATTTT.

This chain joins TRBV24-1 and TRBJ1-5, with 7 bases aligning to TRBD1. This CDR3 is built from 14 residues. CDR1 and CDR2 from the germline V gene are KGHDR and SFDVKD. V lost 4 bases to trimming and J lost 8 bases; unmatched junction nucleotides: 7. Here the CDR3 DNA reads TGTGCCACCAGTGACTCGGGACAGCCCAAGCCCCAGCATTTT. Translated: CATSDSGQPKPQHF.

CDR3 protein: CASSQEPDTGELFF. In DNA form, the CDR3 reads TGTGCCAGCAGCCAAGAACCGGACACCGGGGAGCTGTTTTTT. V usage is TRBV3-1 (or the pseudogene TRBV3-2) and J usage is TRBJ2-2; D not resolved. V shed 0 bases and J shed 3 bases, with 5 bases lying between them. CDR1 and CDR2 (germline): LGHDT, YNNKEL (reference sequence). This CDR3 is built from 14 residues.

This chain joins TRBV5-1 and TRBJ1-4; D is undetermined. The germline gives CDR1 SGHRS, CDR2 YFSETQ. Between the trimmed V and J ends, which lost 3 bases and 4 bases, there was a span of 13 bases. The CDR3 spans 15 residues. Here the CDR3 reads CASSSNGQSNEKLFF. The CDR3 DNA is TGCGCCAGCAGCTCAAATGGGCAGAGTAATGAAAAACTGTTTTTT.

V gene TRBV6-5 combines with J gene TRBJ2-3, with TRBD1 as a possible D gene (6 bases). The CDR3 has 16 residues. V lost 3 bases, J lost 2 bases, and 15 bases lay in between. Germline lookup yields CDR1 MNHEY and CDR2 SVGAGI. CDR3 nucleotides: TGTGCCAGCAGTTATCTGTCTGGGACAAACACAGATACGCAGTATTTT. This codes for CASSYLSGTNTDTQYF.

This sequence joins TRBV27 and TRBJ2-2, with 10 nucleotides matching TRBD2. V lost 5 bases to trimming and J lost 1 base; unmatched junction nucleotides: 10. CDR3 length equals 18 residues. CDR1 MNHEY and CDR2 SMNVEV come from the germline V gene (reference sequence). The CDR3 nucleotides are TGTGCCAGCAGTCTCCGGCGGACTAGCGGACAGAACACCGGGGAGCTGTTTTTT. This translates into CASSLRRTSGQNTGELFF.

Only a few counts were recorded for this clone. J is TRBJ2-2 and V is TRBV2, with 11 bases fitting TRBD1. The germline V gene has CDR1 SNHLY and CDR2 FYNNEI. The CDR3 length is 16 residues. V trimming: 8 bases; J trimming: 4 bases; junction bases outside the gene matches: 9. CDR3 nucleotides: TGTGCCAGCCGGTATCCGGGACAGGGGGTCACCGGGGAGCTGTTTTTT. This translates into CASRYPGQGVTGELFF.

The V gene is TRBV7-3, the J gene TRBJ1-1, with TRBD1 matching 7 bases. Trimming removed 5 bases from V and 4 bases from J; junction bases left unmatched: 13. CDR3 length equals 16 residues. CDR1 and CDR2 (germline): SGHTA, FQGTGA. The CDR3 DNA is TGTGCCAGCAGCCCCCGGGGAGCAGGGGGTGTCACTGAAGCTTTCTTT. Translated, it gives CASSPRGAGGVTEAFF. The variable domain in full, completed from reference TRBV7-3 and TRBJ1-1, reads GAGVSQTPSNKVTEKGKYVELRCDPISGHTALYWYRQSLGQGPEFLIYFQGTGAADDSGLPNDRFFAVRPEGSVSTLKIQRTERGDSAVYLCASSPRGAGGVTEAFFGQGTRLTVV.

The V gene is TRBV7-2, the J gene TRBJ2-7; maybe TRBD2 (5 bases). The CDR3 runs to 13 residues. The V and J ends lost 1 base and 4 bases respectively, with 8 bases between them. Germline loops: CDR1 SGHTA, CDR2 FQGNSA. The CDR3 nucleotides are TGTGCCAGCAGCTTAGGGCCGGGGTACGAGCAGTACTTC. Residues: CASSLGPGYEQYF.

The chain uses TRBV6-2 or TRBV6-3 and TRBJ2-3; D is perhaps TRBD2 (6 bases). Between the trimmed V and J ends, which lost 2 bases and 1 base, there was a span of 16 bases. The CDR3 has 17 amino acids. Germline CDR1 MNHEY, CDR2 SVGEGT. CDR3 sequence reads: CASSYRLRRGGTDTQYF. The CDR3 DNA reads TGTGCCAGCAGTTACCGGCTAAGGAGGGGTGGCACAGATACGCAGTATTTT.

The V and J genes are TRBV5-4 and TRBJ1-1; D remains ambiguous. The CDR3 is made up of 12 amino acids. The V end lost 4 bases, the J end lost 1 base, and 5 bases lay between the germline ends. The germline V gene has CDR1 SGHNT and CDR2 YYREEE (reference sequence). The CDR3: CASSPRNTEAFF. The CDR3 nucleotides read TGTGCCAGCAGCCCGCGGAACACTGAAGCTTTCTTT.

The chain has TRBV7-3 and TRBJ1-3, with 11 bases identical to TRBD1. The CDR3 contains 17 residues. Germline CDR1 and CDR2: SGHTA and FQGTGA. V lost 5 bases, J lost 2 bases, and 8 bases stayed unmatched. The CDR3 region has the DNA TGTGCCAGCAGCCCCGGACAGGGGGCAGGAGCTGGAAACACCATATATTTT. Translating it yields CASSPGQGAGAGNTIYF.

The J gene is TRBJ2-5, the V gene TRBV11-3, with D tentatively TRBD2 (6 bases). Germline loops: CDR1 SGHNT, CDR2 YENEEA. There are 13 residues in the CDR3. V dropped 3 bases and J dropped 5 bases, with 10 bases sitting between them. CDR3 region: CASSFSGAETQYF. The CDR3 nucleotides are TGTGCCAGCAGCTTTAGCGGAGCGGAGACCCAGTACTTC.

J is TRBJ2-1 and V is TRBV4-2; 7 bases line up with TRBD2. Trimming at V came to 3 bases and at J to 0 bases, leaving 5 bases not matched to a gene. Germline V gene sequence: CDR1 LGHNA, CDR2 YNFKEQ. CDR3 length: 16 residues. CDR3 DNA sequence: TGTGCCAGCAGCCACCCGACTAGCAACTCCTACAATGAGCAGTTCTTC. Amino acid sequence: CASSHPTSNSYNEQFF.

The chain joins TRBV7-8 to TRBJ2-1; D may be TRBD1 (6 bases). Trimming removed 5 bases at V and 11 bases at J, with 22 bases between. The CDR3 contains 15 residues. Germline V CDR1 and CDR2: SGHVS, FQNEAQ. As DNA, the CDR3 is TGTGCCAGCAGCCGAGGAATCGGGACAAGGGGTAAGCAGTTCTTC. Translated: CASSRGIGTRGKQFF.

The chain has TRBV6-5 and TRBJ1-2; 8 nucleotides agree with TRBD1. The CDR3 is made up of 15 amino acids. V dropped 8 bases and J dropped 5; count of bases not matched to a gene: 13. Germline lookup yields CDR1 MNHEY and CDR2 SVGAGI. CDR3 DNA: TGTGCCAGCGTCCCCTCCCTGGGACAGGTGTATGGCTACACCTTC. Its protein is CASVPSLGQVYGYTF.

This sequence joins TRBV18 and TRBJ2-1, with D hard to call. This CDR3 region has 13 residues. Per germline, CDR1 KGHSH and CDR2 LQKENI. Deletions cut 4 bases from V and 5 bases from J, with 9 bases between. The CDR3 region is CASSRSQNNEQFF. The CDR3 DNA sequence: TGTGCCAGCTCACGTAGCCAGAACAATGAGCAGTTCTTC.

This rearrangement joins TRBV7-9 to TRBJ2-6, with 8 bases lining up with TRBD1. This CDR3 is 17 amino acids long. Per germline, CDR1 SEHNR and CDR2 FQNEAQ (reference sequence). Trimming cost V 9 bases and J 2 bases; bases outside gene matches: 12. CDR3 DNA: TGTGCCAGTGGGTGGCAGGGGGCGATCACTGGGGCCAACGTCCTGACTTTC. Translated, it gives CASGWQGAITGANVLTF.

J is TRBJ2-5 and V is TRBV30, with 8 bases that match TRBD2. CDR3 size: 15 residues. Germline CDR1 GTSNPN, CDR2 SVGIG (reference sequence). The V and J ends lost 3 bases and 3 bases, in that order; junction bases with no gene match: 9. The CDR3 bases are TGTGCCTGGAGAGACCCATGGACTAGCAAAGAGACCCAGTACTTC. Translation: CAWRDPWTSKETQYF.

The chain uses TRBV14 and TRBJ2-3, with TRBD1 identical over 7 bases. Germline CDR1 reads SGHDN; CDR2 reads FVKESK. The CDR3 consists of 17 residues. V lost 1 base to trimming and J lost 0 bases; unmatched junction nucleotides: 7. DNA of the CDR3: TGTGCCAGCAGCCAAGCGAACAGGGGCCTTAGCACAGATACGCAGTATTTT. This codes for CASSQANRGLSTDTQYF.

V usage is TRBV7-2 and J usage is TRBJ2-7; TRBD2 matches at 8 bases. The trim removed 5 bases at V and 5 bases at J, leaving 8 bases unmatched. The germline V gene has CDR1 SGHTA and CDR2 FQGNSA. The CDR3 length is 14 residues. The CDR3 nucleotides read TGTGCCAGCAGCACGTGGACTAGCCCGGACGAGCAGTACTTC. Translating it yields CASSTWTSPDEQYF.

The CDR3 DNA follows: TGTGCCAGCAGCGCTAACCAACAGATATCCCGAGCTAACTATGGCTACACCTTC. This translates into CASSANQQISRANYGYTF. This chain links TRBV9 with TRBJ1-2; D remains ambiguous. The V end lost 3 bases, the J end lost 0 bases, and 21 bases lay between the germline ends. CDR1 and CDR2 from the germline V gene are SGDLS and YYNGEE. The CDR3 runs 18 residues. Together with reference TRBV9 and TRBJ1-2, the CDR3 gives the full variable domain: DSGVTQTPKHLITATGQRVTLRCSPRSGDLSVYWYQQSLDQGLQFLIQYYNGEERAKGNILERFSAQQFPDLHSELNLSSLELGDSALYFCASSANQQISRANYGYTFGSGTRLTVV.

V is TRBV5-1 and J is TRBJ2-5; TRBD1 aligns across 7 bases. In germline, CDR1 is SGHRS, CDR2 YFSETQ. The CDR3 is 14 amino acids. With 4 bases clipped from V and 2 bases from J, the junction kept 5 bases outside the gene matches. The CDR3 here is CASSATGQQETQYF. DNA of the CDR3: TGCGCCAGCAGCGCCACGGGACAGCAAGAGACCCAGTACTTC.